This TCR beta chain was found in a study of CD8+ T cells in alopecia areata. Sorting from PBMCs produced CD4+ and CD8+ T cells. cDNA reverse transcribed from extracted RNA served as the sequencing template. Sequencing was performed with immunoSEQ multiplex PCR; in TCRdb, only in-frame clones are kept and a portion is missing. This sample yields 160,000 or so clones, of which 45% to 55% are seen a single time; 15% to 20% belongs to the top ten. The CDR3 length is 14 residues. Germline CDR1 SGHTA, CDR2 FQGNSA. Deletions cut 2 bases from V and 5 bases from J, with 12 bases between. The receptor comes from a human donor with alopecia areata. This chain connects TRBV7-2 to TRBJ2-5; D may be TRBD1 (5 bases). The input for sequencing was CD8+ T cells sorted from blood, taken at week 0. The CDR3 loop is CASSLLQVGETQYF. In DNA, the CDR3 is TGTGCCAGCAGCTTATTACAGGTCGGGGAGACCCAGTACTTC.